This T cell receptor (beta chain) was captured in a study of blood T cell repertoires in COVID-19. About the study: Both acute and convalescent COVID-19 samples were obtained from the United States, Italy and Spain. Sources were T cells, B-cell-depleted T cells, or PBMCs; the material itself was cDNA or gDNA.

V lost 8 bases to trimming and J lost 5 bases; unmatched junction nucleotides: 4. The CDR3 contains 14 residues. Germline V gene data show CDR1 as MDHEN and CDR2 as SYDVKM. Original methodology: Counts of nucleated cells, estimated from reference gene primer amplification, were obtained. The data were produced by immunoSEQ multiplex PCR, yet TCRdb's version contains in-frame clones alone and is incomplete. The DNA gave D and trimming, while V, J and clone size come from that table. The table records tens of thousands of clones, 70% to 90% of them present only once. The sample was peripheral blood. The rearrangement joins TRBV28 to TRBJ2-1; 12 bases map to TRBD2. The receptor's source is a man aged 60 to 75 with acute or convalescent COVID-19. The CDR3 loop reads CASFGTSGHNEQFF. Here the CDR3 DNA reads TGTGCCAGCTTCGGGACTAGCGGGCACAATGAGCAGTTCTTC.